This T cell receptor (beta chain) was documented in a study of T cells in Graves' hyperthyroidism and ophthalmopathy (dated by TCRdb to about 2019). Regarding the complete study: Peripheral blood was collected at initial diagnosis, before any treatment. A discovery cohort of roughly 96 patients, 43 with Graves' ophthalmopathy and over 55 with stable Graves' hyperthyroidism, was used to find distinguishing TCR V-J signatures. An independent validation cohort of under 20 hyperthyroidism patients and more than 15 patients who later progressed to ophthalmopathy tested prospective prediction of ophthalmopathy. The 75 to 100 discovery patients were divided at random into training and test sets in a 7:3 ratio. In addition, the study compared T-cell repertoires in thyroid tissue and in blood from about 6 Graves' hyperthyroidism patients. After blood sampling, hyperthyroidism patients were treated with methimazole at a starting dose of 30 mg daily, and ophthalmopathy patients were treated with high-dose intravenous methylprednisolone. The paper describes TCR Vbeta CDR3 sequencing of roughly 130 peripheral blood samples, made up of 43 ophthalmopathy patients, approximately 76 hyperthyroidism patients and 17 progressor patients.

Amplification of TCR beta CDR3 regions was carried out from RNA transcripts. For the first round of RT-PCR on the TCR CDR3, the HTBI primer set was used together with the Qiagen OneStep RT-PCR kit. Libraries were constructed in a second round of multiplex PCR, after which size selection and purification were carried out. Libraries were sequenced paired-end with 100 bp reads on an Illumina HiSeq2000. Regarding the original processing steps: Raw data were processed with SOAPnuke, discarding reads with adapters, uncalled bases, mean Phred below 15, or no exact constant-primer or identifier match. High-quality paired reads were merged with COPE v1.2.5, and unique nucleotide sequences were defined as clonotypes. MiTCR v1.1 was used to align the clonotypes against IMGT TRBV, TRBD and TRBJ reference segments. Analysis was restricted to V-J combinations with a frequency above 0.0001, which covered about 99% of repertoires. The TCS score was defined as F50 (clonal expansion) divided by E x V (chaos), with BLOSUM62-based TCRdist calculated between CDR3 peptides within each V-J. Welch's t-statistics and random forest reduced roughly 530 V-J features to 10 to 15, which were used in a naive Bayes classifier (R e1071). Through fastp at Q25 and MiXCR, TCRdb rebuilt clones from the public reads, retaining in-frame beta chains. A single entry per CDR3 protein holds the most common genes and DNA from its merged rows. The V and J calls and clone size come from TCRdb's table, not from the authors' own analysis. For this sample there are roughly 500,000 distinct CDR3 sequences; roughly a sixth appear just once. The top ten clones comprise over 25% of the sample.

Beyond this particular receptor, the publication reports: In validation, progression to ophthalmopathy was predicted by the model with around 71% sensitivity and approximately 78% specificity, a median of around 5.9 months before onset. Most expanded thyroid clonotypes (frequency above 0.001) were also detected in blood, suggesting blood repertoires may reflect thyroid immune responses. A model built on a 13 V-J signature distinguished ophthalmopathy from stable hyperthyroidism, reaching roughly 88% sensitivity and around 81% specificity in cross-validation and 80%/75% in testing. Sample size was not statistically predetermined, and investigators were not blinded to group allocation.

On this clonotype: Which antigen it targets is not known. No base-level quality is on record; no much larger clone is a single base apart.

The CDR3 runs 13 residues from the cysteine to the phenylalanine. The retained sequence is limited to the CDR3, 39 bases, with the frame set at the first base. CDR1 DFQATT and CDR2 SNEGSKA are derived from the germline V gene (reference sequence). The germline V and J ends show losses of 6 bases and 3 bases respectively, and no gene match explains 7 bases of the junction. In the ophthalmopathy patients, disease was moderately to severely active, with a Clinical Activity Score of 3 or more, a NOSPECS grade of 4 or more, and a duration of less than 3 months. Patients with uncontrolled infections, other autoimmune diseases, pregnancy or lactation were excluded. Diagnoses were established on the basis of clinical symptoms, serum thyroxine and TRAb, thyroid ultrasound, and orbital computed tomography. PBMCs were isolated from about 9.2 ml of fresh peripheral blood by Ficoll-Paque density gradient centrifugation. Total RNA was extracted using Trizol reagent, and RNA quality was assessed on an Agilent 2100 Bioanalyzer.

Sequenced input: blood. The sequence came from a woman aged 25 to 45 with Graves' ophthalmopathy. The V gene is TRBV20-1 and the J gene is TRBJ2-7; TRBD2 matches 8 bases in the middle. The CDR3 reads CSARTSGIYEQYF. Here is the DNA: TGCAGTGCAAGAACTAGCGGAATCTACGAGCAGTACTTC.